This T cell receptor (beta chain) emerged from a study of response to subunit inactivated influenza vaccine. This clonotype was found many times. Its target is unknown. TCRdb reanalysed the RT-PCR reads using MiXCR and keeps one entry per CDR3 protein. This sample yields about 700,000 distinct CDR3 sequences, of which 11% to 15% are seen a single time; around 6.5% belongs to the top ten. General study points: Researchers suggested that each seasonal influenza vaccination recruits few new T cells.

Germline values: CDR1 SGHRS, CDR2 YFSETQ. This CDR3 has 17 amino acids. Trimming cost V 4 bases and J 2 bases, with 20 bases left between them. This clonotype was obtained from a man in his fifties or sixties who received an inactivated influenza vaccine. The input for sequencing was PBMCs from blood, taken roughly 2 weeks before vaccination. The chain is built from TRBV5-1 and TRBJ2-3; TRBD2 might be the D (7 bases). The CDR3 spells CASSLMGGDTNTDTQYF. CDR3 DNA sequence: TGCGCCAGCAGCCTGATGGGGGGGGACACTAACACAGATACGCAGTATTTT.